This T cell receptor (beta chain) was recovered during a study of T-cell memory formation after mild COVID-19. General study findings and limits: That cross-reactive memory joined was suggested by some responding clones appearing in pre-infection memory.

Each CDR3 protein is one row after TCRdb ran MiXCR on the 5' RACE reads. The data show some 130,000 distinct CDR3 sequences, with about 17% seen just once and about 5% held by the top ten. This clonotype was seen a few times. The antigen remains undetermined. This clonotype was obtained from a man aged 18 to 35 who had mild COVID-19 (a few samples of this study predate the infection). Cell type and time point are not known. The sequenced sample consisted of PBMCs or a T cell subset sorted from them (not recorded which).

The CDR3 here is CSVGPRDGELFF. CDR3 sequence (DNA): TGCAGCGTCGGGCCCAGGGACGGGGAGCTGTTTTTT. The rearrangement links TRBV29-1 to TRBJ2-2, with D maybe TRBD1 (5 bases). CDR3 size: 12 residues. The germline V gene encodes CDR1 SQVTM and CDR2 ANQGSEA. Trimming shortened V by 6 bases and J by 7 bases, and 12 bases separated the two germline ends.